The 29 T cell receptor beta chains given below trace back to one sample, sequenced in a study of blood T cell repertoires in COVID-19. Sequencing was performed with immunoSEQ multiplex PCR; in TCRdb, only in-frame clones are kept and a portion is missing. The profile covers under 350,000 clones, with 80% to 90% appearing a single time and approximately 4% taken by the ten largest. The sequenced material came from PBMCs or T cells enriched from blood (not recorded which). All receptors derive from a woman aged 40 to 55 with acute COVID-19.

This chain uses TRBV23-1 with TRBJ1-1, with a tentative D call TRBD1 (5 bases). TRBV23-1 is placed among ORFs of uncertain function. V lost 4 bases and J lost 0, with 15 bases in between. The CDR3 covers 16 residues. Written as DNA, the CDR3 is TGCGCCAGCAGTCTTGACACTCCAGGGATGAACACTGAAGCTTTCTTT. It is translated as CASSLDTPGMNTEAFF.

This chain uses TRBV21-1 with TRBJ1-2; TRBD1 reflects the table's D call only, with no check against the DNA. TRBV21-1 is annotated as a pseudogene. CDR3 length equals 16 residues. CDR3 sequence reads: CASSNTRTGINYGYTF. CDR3 DNA sequence: TGTGCCAGCAGCAATACCAGGACAGGGATCAACTATGGCTACACCTTC.

This clone came up once. The chain joins TRBV19 to TRBJ1-5; TRBD1 agrees at 8 bases. CDR3 length: 16 residues. The germline V gene has CDR1 LNHDA and CDR2 SQIVND (reference sequence). The ends lost 6 bases at V and 1 base at J; junction bases unmatched: 8. The CDR3 protein is CASSRTGSKSNQPQHF. For the CDR3, the DNA is TGTGCCAGTAGCAGGACAGGGTCGAAGAGCAATCAGCCCCAGCATTTT.

This CDR3 is CASSIQGASYTEAFF. The CDR3 DNA is TGTGCCAGTAGTATCCAGGGGGCATCTTACACTGAAGCTTTCTTT. The chain is built from TRBV19 and TRBJ1-1, with 8 bases aligning to TRBD1. Germline CDR1 and CDR2: LNHDA and SQIVND (reference sequence). J lost 3 bases, V lost 3 bases, and 6 bases had no gene match. This CDR3 contains 15 residues.

The rearrangement joins TRBV11-1 to TRBJ1-6, with a tentative D call TRBD1 (5 bases). Germline V gene sequence: CDR1 SGHAT, CDR2 FQDESV (reference sequence). This CDR3 region has 15 residues. V lost 0 bases and J lost 7, with 10 bases in between. The CDR3 nucleotides read TGTGCCAGCAGCTTAGCGGCAGGGAGGAATTCACCCCTCCACTTT. This translates into CASSLAAGRNSPLHF.

V and J are TRBV7-9 and TRBJ1-6; the D gene is possibly TRBD1 (5 bases). Germline lookup yields CDR1 SEHNR and CDR2 FQNEAQ (reference sequence). This CDR3 has 16 amino acids. Trimming took off 2 bases at V and 10 bases at J, with 18 bases between the two ends. This CDR3 is CASSLSSAGPNSPLHF. The CDR3 nucleotides are TGTGCCAGCAGCTTATCTTCTGCGGGGCCTAACTCACCCCTCCACTTT.

CDR3 protein: CASTTQGESYEQYF. CDR3 DNA sequence: TGTGCCAGCACCACTCAGGGGGAATCCTACGAGCAGTACTTC. The V and J genes are TRBV28 and TRBJ2-7; 7 positions agree with TRBD1. The V gene end was trimmed by 7 bases and the J gene end by 1 base; junction bases not matched to a gene: 7. Germline V gives CDR1 MDHEN, CDR2 SYDVKM. The length of the CDR3 is 14 residues.

V is TRBV19 and J is TRBJ1-2; TRBD1 matches 7 bases. The V gene's germline CDR1 is LNHDA and CDR2 SQIVND (reference sequence). The CDR3 totals 15 residues. Trimming removed 5 bases from V and 0 bases from J; junction bases left unmatched: 6. The CDR3 here is CASSPRGTANYGYTF. CDR3 nucleotide sequence: TGTGCCAGTAGTCCACGCGGGACAGCTAACTATGGCTACACCTTC.

The genes are TRBV6-5 and TRBJ1-5, with 7 bases lining up with TRBD1. The ends lost 8 bases at V and 2 bases at J; junction bases unmatched: 6. The CDR3 runs to 14 residues. Germline assignment: CDR1 MNHEY and CDR2 SVGAGI. The CDR3 coding sequence is TGTGCCAGCGATAGGGGGCAGGGCAATCAGCCCCAGCATTTT. Translation gives CASDRGQGNQPQHF.

The chain employs TRBV28 and TRBJ1-6; 10 bases agree with TRBD1. CDR3 length: 15 residues. Germline V gene data show CDR1 as MDHEN and CDR2 as SYDVKM. V was pared by 5 bases and J by 14 bases, with 12 bases of the junction left unmatched. The CDR3 loop reads CASSPLGQGDATLHF. Here the CDR3 DNA reads TGTGCCAGCAGTCCATTAGGACAGGGGGATGCGACCCTCCACTTT.

The chain has TRBV29-1 and TRBJ2-5; 7 bases line up with TRBD1. V shed 6 bases and J 1 base; nucleotides not matched to a gene: 11. This CDR3 comprises 15 residues. CDR1 is SQVTM, CDR2 ANQGSEA, per germline. The CDR3 protein is CSVDVGGIFQETQYF. CDR3 sequence (DNA): TGCAGCGTAGACGTAGGGGGCATTTTCCAAGAGACCCAGTACTTC.

V and J are TRBV5-1 and TRBJ2-7; a possible D gene is TRBD1 (6 bases). The CDR3 sequence is 14 residues long. Germline V gene sequence: CDR1 SGHRS, CDR2 YFSETQ. V lost 0 bases, J lost 4 bases, and 11 bases lay in between. The CDR3 DNA follows: TGCGCCAGCAGCTTGGGGGCAGGGGAGTACGAGCAGTACTTC. Translation: CASSLGAGEYEQYF.

V gene TRBV7-2 combines with J gene TRBJ1-5; no definite D call. CDR1 SGHTA and CDR2 FQGNSA come from the germline V gene. CDR3 length: 14 residues. V was pared by 5 bases and J by 0 bases, with 8 bases between. The CDR3 protein is CASSRTGSNQPQHF. The CDR3 coding sequence is TGTGCCAGCAGCCGTACGGGTAGCAATCAGCCCCAGCATTTT.

V usage is TRBV20-1 and J usage is TRBJ1-5, with D possibly matching TRBD1 (6 bases). This CDR3 contains 11 residues. Germline V gene data show CDR1 as DFQATT and CDR2 as SNEGSKA (reference sequence). V was cut by 7 bases and J by 6 bases, with 10 bases left in between. The CDR3 protein is CSVTDSQPQHF. The CDR3 nucleotides read TGCAGTGTTACGGACAGTCAGCCCCAGCATTTT.

The chain uses TRBV12-3 or TRBV12-4 and TRBJ2-1; 9 bases fit TRBD2. The CDR3 spans 12 residues. Losses at the gene ends were 10 bases for V and 9 bases for J; bases not matched to a gene: 7. In DNA, the CDR3 is TGTGCCACCCAGCGGGGGGTGGGTGAGCAGTTCTTC. It is translated as CATQRGVGEQFF.

The chain couples TRBV5-3 to TRBJ2-7; the match to TRBD1 covers 8 bases. TRBV5-3 counts as an open reading frame of uncertain function. CDR3 length: 17 residues. V shed 4 bases and J 0 bases; nucleotides not matched to a gene: 12. Here the CDR3 reads CARSQAEDRVASYEQYF. The CDR3 bases are TGTGCCAGAAGCCAGGCCGAGGACAGGGTGGCCTCCTACGAGCAGTACTTC.

The rearrangement uses TRBV5-1 and TRBJ1-2; 8 nucleotides match TRBD1. In germline, CDR1 is SGHRS, CDR2 YFSETQ. This CDR3 comprises 14 residues. The V segment lost 4 bases and the J segment 5 bases; nucleotides outside the gene matches: 7. The CDR3 is CASSPSDREYGYTF. The CDR3, as DNA: TGCGCCAGCAGCCCCTCGGACAGGGAATATGGCTACACCTTC.

The gene calls are TRBV20-1 and TRBJ2-5; 9 bases line up with TRBD1. CDR3 length: 15 amino acids. The germline V gene has CDR1 DFQATT and CDR2 SNEGSKA (reference sequence). V was clipped by 4 bases and J by 5 bases; unmatched bases: 11. CDR3 bases: TGCAGTGCTACTGAATGGACAGGGGCAGGGGAGACCCAGTACTTC. It encodes CSATEWTGAGETQYF.

The V call is TRBV15, the J call TRBJ2-3, with 8 positions matching TRBD2. Trimming cost V 5 bases and J 2 bases; bases outside gene matches: 6. CDR3 length: 15 amino acids. From germline, CDR1 is LNHNV and CDR2 YYDKDF (reference sequence). The CDR3 DNA reads as TGTGCCACCAGCCCGGGGGGGGCAAACACAGATACGCAGTATTTT. This sequence encodes CATSPGGANTDTQYF.

The chain employs TRBV9 and TRBJ2-2; maybe TRBD2 (6 bases). The CDR3 extends over 16 amino acids. Trimming stripped 4 bases from V and 6 bases from J, with 19 bases between. The germline CDR1 and CDR2 sequences are SGDLS and YYNGEE. CDR3 nucleotide sequence: TGTGCCAGCAGCCCCCGACTTAGCGGTAGATCCGGGGAGCTGTTTTTT. Amino acids: CASSPRLSGRSGELFF.

This clone was recorded only once. This rearrangement joins TRBV9 to TRBJ2-3; weak D call: TRBD2 (6 bases). The CDR3 is 16 amino acids. Deletions cut 4 bases from V and 0 bases from J, with 15 bases between. Germline V gene sequence: CDR1 SGDLS, CDR2 YYNGEE. CDR3 in amino acids: CASSPGTLSSTDTQYF. Here the CDR3 DNA reads TGTGCCAGCAGCCCCGGGACTCTCTCAAGCACAGATACGCAGTATTTT.

The chain employs TRBV19 and TRBJ2-7; 7 nucleotides agree with TRBD1. The germline V gene has CDR1 LNHDA and CDR2 SQIVND (reference sequence). The CDR3 spans 13 residues. V lost 10 bases to trimming and J lost 3 bases; unmatched junction nucleotides: 9. In nucleotides, the CDR3 is TGTGCCACTTACAGGGGTCGACACTACGAGCAGTACTTC. Translation gives CATYRGRHYEQYF.

V usage is TRBV4-1 and J usage is TRBJ1-1; TRBD1 might be the D (6 bases). CDR3 length: 14 residues. With 4 bases removed from V and 6 bases from J, the gap between germline ends came to 15 bases. Germline CDR1 and CDR2: MGHRA and YSYEKL. DNA of the CDR3: TGCGCCAGCAGCCCCGACAGGTTGGGCTCTGAAGCTTTCTTT. Translating gives CASSPDRLGSEAFF.

The chain recombines TRBV11-3 with TRBJ2-2; D is possibly TRBD1 (6 bases). The CDR3 spans 16 residues. Germline lookup yields CDR1 SGHNT and CDR2 YENEEA. With 4 bases removed from V and 4 bases from J, the gap between germline ends came to 16 bases. CDR3 residues: CASSSTGSAGTGELFF. CDR3 bases: TGTGCCAGCAGCTCAACAGGGTCGGCGGGCACCGGGGAGCTGTTTTTT.

The chain recombines TRBV24-1 with TRBJ2-2, with a tentative D call TRBD1 (6 bases). Germline-derived CDR1 and CDR2 are KGHDR and SFDVKD. CDR3 length: 17 amino acids. V was pared by 4 bases and J by 4 bases, with 18 bases between. The CDR3 region has the DNA TGTGCCACCAGTGAGTACGCTTTACAGGGATCCACCGGGGAGCTGTTTTTT. Translated: CATSEYALQGSTGELFF.

The J gene is TRBJ1-3, the V gene TRBV3-1 (or the pseudogene TRBV3-2); possible D gene TRBD1, 6 bases. The CDR3 sequence is 17 residues long. Germline V gene lookup returns CDR1 LGHDT and CDR2 YNNKEL (reference sequence). Trimming removed 0 bases at V and 4 bases at J, with 16 bases between. In DNA form, the CDR3 reads TGTGCCAGCAGCCAAGATGGACAGCGTTTATCCGGAAACACCATATATTTT. It encodes CASSQDGQRLSGNTIYF.

In regard to this clone: One end of the junction fails to match germline, which may point to a read error. The rearrangement joins TRBV5-4 to TRBJ2-7, with a possible D match to TRBD1 (5 bases). The CDR3 covers 12 residues. CDR1 is SGHNT and CDR2 is YYREEE in the germline V gene (reference sequence). The CDR3 nucleotides read TGTGTCAGCAGCTCGGCAGGGTTTGGGCAGTACTTC. Protein product: CVSSSAGFGQYF.

This sequence joins TRBV28 and TRBJ2-7, with D unresolved. Germline-derived CDR1 and CDR2 are MDHEN and SYDVKM. The length of the CDR3 is 12 residues. V was shortened by 6 bases and J by 7 bases, with 13 bases between the two germline ends. CDR3 amino acids: CASSSDNQEQYF. The CDR3 DNA reads as TGTGCCAGCAGCTCAGACAACCAAGAGCAGTACTTC.

This chain joins TRBV10-3 and TRBJ2-1; 7 nucleotides line up with TRBD2. V was pared by 8 bases and J by 0 bases, with 22 bases of the junction left unmatched. The CDR3 consists of 20 residues. Germline V gene data show CDR1 as ENHRY and CDR2 as SYGVKD. This chain's CDR3 is CAIGDPLRGLLPSSYNEQFF. The CDR3 DNA is TGTGCCATCGGGGATCCATTGCGGGGACTACTCCCGAGCTCCTACAATGAGCAGTTCTTC.